The TCR beta chain under discussion was sequenced for a study of early T cells in non-severe SARS-CoV-2 infection. Study-wide context: Bulk RNA from unsorted whole blood was sequenced; chains were unpaired.

Individual cDNA molecules received unique molecular identifiers. TCRdb fed the 5' RACE reads into MiXCR, producing one record per CDR3 protein. The sample lists about 92,000 distinct CDR3 sequences; about 15% were seen once. The ends lost 1 base at V and 8 bases at J; junction bases unmatched: 6. This CDR3 contains 14 residues. CDR1 is LGHDT and CDR2 is YNNKEL in the germline V gene (reference sequence). Study conclusions and caveats: CD4 and private specificities were missed by VDJdb matching, which favored anti-spike CD8 responses.

This clonotype showed up many times. What it binds is not known. The TCR sequence derives from an adult who was a healthcare worker with PCR-confirmed SARS-CoV-2 infection or an uninfected control (not recorded which). The source material was whole blood. The V gene is TRBV3-1, the J gene TRBJ1-1, with 8 nucleotides matching TRBD1. The CDR3 bases are TGTGCCAGCAGCCAAGTTCGCAGGGGGCCAGAAGCTTTCTTT. It translates to CASSQVRRGPEAFF.